This T cell receptor (beta chain) stems from a study of CD8+CD57+ T cells in acquired aplastic anemia. It was genomic DNA that served as the template for profiling TCR beta VDJ and CDR3. TCRdb passed the reads through MiXCR, listing each CDR3 protein once. Among 150,000 to 200,000 distinct CDR3 sequences listed, around 50% were seen once. Those patients picked for sequencing had displayed CD8+CD57+ cell expansion on flow cytometry. This TCR was sampled from a human donor with aplastic anemia. Specimen: sorted CD4+, CD8+, or CD8+CD57+ T cells (not recorded which) from PBMCs.

CDR3 nucleotides: TGCAGTGCTTTGACGACAGGGAGGGAGACCCAGTACTTC. This encodes CSALTTGRETQYF. The genes are TRBV20-1 and TRBJ2-5; the D gene is possibly TRBD1 (7 bases). The CDR3 is made up of 13 amino acids. Trimming removed 5 bases at V and 5 bases at J, with 15 bases between. CDR1 DFQATT and CDR2 SNEGSKA come from the germline V gene (reference sequence).